This TCR beta chain was identified during a study of blood T cell repertoires in COVID-19 (dated by TCRdb to 2020 to 2022). Concerning the study at large: Samples from collaborators originated in the United States, Italy and Spain and spanned both the acute and convalescent phases of COVID-19. The material from the prospective study consisted of cDNA or gDNA derived from T cells, B-cell-depleted T cells, or PBMCs. The dataset comprised deeply sampled blood TCRbeta repertoires from subjects exposed to, actively infected with, or recovered from COVID-19. The repertoires were released in a freely available public database intended as a resource for research on the immune response to SARS-CoV-2. Samples came from the ongoing ImmuneRACE study (first 160 participants) plus 1,254 subjects from 6 global collaborators. Sample metadata almost always included a de-identified subject ID, COVID-19 status, age in years and sex. Where available, HLA class I and class II types were taken from metadata supplied by the sample provider and were not determined by assay-based typing.

CDR3 length: 13 amino acids, cysteine to phenylalanine. The retained sequence is limited to the CDR3, 39 bases, with the frame set at the first base. From the germline V gene, CDR1 is SQVTM and CDR2 is ANQGSEA. A distance of 13 bases separates the germline ends of V and J, which lose 4 bases and 6 bases respectively. To note about this clone: No cognate antigen has been identified for it. No clone much larger than this one lies a single base away; base qualities are absent.

Participants in the prospective study were enrolled through a virtual design, were aged about 18 to 89 years, and lived in about two dozen United States geographic areas. Cohort assignment in the prospective study relied on participant-reported clinical history from a screening survey and a study questionnaire. Recovered participants in ImmuneRACE Cohort 3 were defined as having two consecutive negative NP/OP PCR tests, clearance from a healthcare professional, or resolution of symptoms. In the prospective study, mobile phlebotomists collected whole blood, serum and a nasopharyngeal or oropharyngeal swab from each participant. Participants in the prospective study had the option to provide additional blood draws and questionnaires over a roughly two-month period. Prospective study blood samples were shipped either frozen or at room temperature before DNA extraction. Points the paper makes about the study in general: The amount of clinical and demographic metadata varied by source and participant and was provided uncurated.

TCRbeta CDR3 regions were amplified from genomic DNA using the immunoSEQ Assay, a bias-controlled multiplex PCR. On the study's bioinformatics: The number of nucleated cells in each sample was estimated by amplification of reference gene primers within the assay. To quantify the absolute abundance of each unique TCRbeta CDR3 rearrangement, sequence reads were collapsed and filtered. For each sample, productive Simpson clonality was calculated as the square root of Simpson's diversity index over productive rearrangements. The clones in this table, taken by TCRdb from immuneACCESS, are in-frame only. Not every clone is retained; where verified, under half of the shortfall comes from an unresolved V gene, and the cause of the rest is unknown. That table furnishes V, J and clone size, whereas the DNA furnished D and trimming. This sample gives 210,000 or so clones in total; 70% to 90% of them show up just once. The leading ten clones occupy 11% of the sample.

The sample was PBMCs or T cells enriched from blood (not recorded which). The TCR originated in a man younger than 45 who had recovered from COVID-19. The sequence is built from TRBV29-1 and TRBJ2-1; TRBD2 is a possible D gene, resting on 6 matching bases. In nucleotide form, the sequence is TGCAGCGTTGTGTCGGGGACTTTCAATGAGCAGTTCTTC. The encoded protein is CSVVSGTFNEQFF.